This T cell receptor beta chain was recovered during a study of T cell repertoires in cytomegalovirus infection. Study-wide context: Public TCR beta signatures indicated both CMV infection and matching HLA type.

Regarding the study as a whole: The study identified carriers of CMV plus the relevant HLA from cumulative public TCR beta family frequency. Ex vivo, HLA-C-restricted CMV-specific TCR beta clonotypes prevailed over the rest of the response.

TCRdb reprocessed the reads with MiXCR, giving one entry per CDR3 protein. The repertoire has some 150,000 distinct CDR3 sequences, approximately 5.9% of them found once; the top ten carry 18%. In this sample, this clonotype turned up many times. As yet, its antigen is unknown. CDR3 length equals 14 residues. Germline CDR1 reads DFQATT; CDR2 reads SNEGSKA (reference sequence). Between the trimmed V and J ends, which lost 6 bases and 11 bases, there was a span of 25 bases. Sample: PBMCs. This TCR was recovered from a human donor in good health (CMV status not recorded). Some clones in this sample may be carry-over from other donors' samples. V usage is TRBV20-1 and J usage is TRBJ1-2, with TRBD1 as a possible D gene (5 bases). CDR3 residues: CSAQRGHRGDGYTF. The CDR3, as DNA: TGCAGTGCCCAACGGGGCCACCGAGGAGACGGTTACACCTTC.